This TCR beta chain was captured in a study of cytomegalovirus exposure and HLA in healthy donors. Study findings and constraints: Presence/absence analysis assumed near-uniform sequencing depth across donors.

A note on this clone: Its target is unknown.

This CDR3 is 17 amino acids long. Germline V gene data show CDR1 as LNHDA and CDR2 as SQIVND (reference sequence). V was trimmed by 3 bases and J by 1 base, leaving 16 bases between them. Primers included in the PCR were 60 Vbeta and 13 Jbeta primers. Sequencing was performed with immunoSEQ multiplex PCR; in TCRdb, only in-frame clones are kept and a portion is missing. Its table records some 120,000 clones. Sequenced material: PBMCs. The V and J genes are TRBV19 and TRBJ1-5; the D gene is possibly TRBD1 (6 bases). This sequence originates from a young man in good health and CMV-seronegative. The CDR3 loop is CASSMRPDSRSNQPQHF. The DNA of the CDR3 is TGTGCCAGTAGTATGCGCCCGGACAGTAGGAGCAATCAGCCCCAGCATTTT.